This T cell receptor (beta chain) emerged from a study of cytomegalovirus exposure and HLA in healthy donors. Study overall: A subsequent analysis reported that the roughly 120 validation repertoires were produced on the same platform that had also been used for the 666 first-cohort repertoires. Study-wide results and caveats: Confirmation was obtained in vitro that a few CMV-associated chains are specific for CMV antigens. Researchers catalogued 164 TCR beta chains as cytomegalovirus-associated. For cytomegalovirus status, the classifier reportedly gave diagnoses with high specificity and sensitivity.

TCRdb's table, derived via immunoSEQ multiplex PCR, lists solely in-frame clones and lacks some. The sample carries 200,000 to 250,000 clones, 85% to 95% recorded once. In regard to this clone: What it recognizes is unknown.

Sequencing input: PBMCs. The clonotype was recovered from a woman aged 18-29 years in good health and CMV-seronegative.

The CDR3 loop is CASSEPRRGGPGEQYF. As DNA, the CDR3 is TGTGCCAGCAGTGAACCAAGGCGGGGCGGCCCTGGAGAGCAGTACTTC. The chain has TRBV6-1 and TRBJ2-7, with TRBD2 as a possible D gene (6 bases). The V gene's germline CDR1 is MNHNS and CDR2 SASEGT. CDR3 length equals 16 residues. V was trimmed by 2 bases and J by 7 bases, leaving 21 bases between them.